This paragraph reports one T cell receptor (beta chain). Its antigen is unidentified. These data originate in a study of neurological immune-mediated disorders. V shed 5 bases and J shed 7 bases, with 15 bases lying between them. This CDR3 has 14 residues. The V gene's germline CDR1 is MNHNY and CDR2 SVGAGI (reference sequence). From 2 million PBMCs stored at -80 C, the unsorted libraries were generated. Synthesis of cDNA was performed by 5'RACE using 10-nucleotide random UMIs. TCRdb re-analysed the 5' RACE reads in MiXCR, keeping a single row per CDR3 protein. The table records roughly 18,000 distinct CDR3 sequences, under 35% of them present only once. Findings and limits, study-wide: No CDR3 amino acid sequences recurred among expanded clones across subjects, suggesting private repertoires in all groups.

The chain recombines TRBV6-6 with TRBJ1-5; D uncertain. Sequencing was done on a sample of PBMCs. The sequence derives from a man in his forties or fifties with HTLV-1-associated myelopathy (HAM/TSP). Written as DNA, the CDR3 is TGTGCCAGCAGTGACCCCGGAGAGGGACAGCCCCAGCATTTT. Translating it yields CASSDPGEGQPQHF.